This T cell receptor beta chain originates from a study of cytomegalovirus exposure and HLA in healthy donors. Whole-study findings and limits: Common viral pathogens (according to a later analysis) appeared linked to several of the most significant clusters. Some V segments, TRBV6-2 and TRBV6-3 among them, were indistinguishable and were therefore excluded.

This CDR3 has 15 residues. The V gene's germline CDR1 is LNHDA and CDR2 SQIVND (reference sequence). A word on this clone: The antigen is undetermined.

Primers for the PCR totalled 60 Vbeta and 13 Jbeta. Data came from immunoSEQ multiplex PCR; TCRdb stores just in-frame clones and leaves some out. Of 140,000 to 150,000 clones detected, about 80% appear once; the ten largest clones hold around 9.7%. Sequenced material: PBMCs. The chain recombines TRBV19 with TRBJ2-5, with TRBD1 matching over 9 bases. The J call may be incorrect, as the DNA end agrees better with TRBJ2-7. The sequence came from a woman aged 60-75 years in good health and CMV-seropositive. The CDR3 loop reads CASSIGSRTGDEQYF. CDR3 coding DNA: TGTGCCAGTAGTATAGGGTCCCGGACAGGGGACGAGCAGTACTTC.